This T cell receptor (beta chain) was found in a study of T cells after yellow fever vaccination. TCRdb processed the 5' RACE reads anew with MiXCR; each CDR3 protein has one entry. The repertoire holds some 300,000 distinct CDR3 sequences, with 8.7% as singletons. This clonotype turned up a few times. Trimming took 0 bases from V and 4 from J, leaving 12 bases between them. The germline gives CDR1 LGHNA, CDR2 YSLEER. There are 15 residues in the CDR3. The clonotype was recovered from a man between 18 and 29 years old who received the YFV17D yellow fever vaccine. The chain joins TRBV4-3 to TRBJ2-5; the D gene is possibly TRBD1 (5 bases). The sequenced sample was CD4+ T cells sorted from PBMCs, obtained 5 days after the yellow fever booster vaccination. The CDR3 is CASSQDLGAAETQYF. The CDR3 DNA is TGCGCCAGCAGCCAAGATTTAGGGGCAGCAGAGACCCAGTACTTC.